This TCR beta chain was obtained from a study of OX40 agonist ivuxolimab in advanced cancers. About the full investigation: Ivuxolimab was a fully human IgG2 agonistic monoclonal antibody targeting the costimulatory receptor OX40 (CD134). The purpose of peripheral TCRbeta sequencing was to test whether ivuxolimab changed TCR sequence diversity and led to clonal T-cell expansion. Patients were allowed to have had prior anti-PD-1, anti-PD-L1 or anti-CTLA-4 therapy, and roughly 40% of the dose-escalation patients had been treated with checkpoint inhibitors. Of the 50 to 55 patients in dose escalation, about 20 had hepatocellular carcinoma, some 15 had melanoma, 9 had renal cell carcinoma and 9 had head and neck cancer. Partial responses were achieved by three dose-escalation patients, of whom one had hepatocellular carcinoma and two had cutaneous melanoma. Intravenous ivuxolimab was administered to patients every 2 weeks at six dose levels: 0.01, 0.1, 0.3, 1.5, 3 and 10 mg/kg. The paper describes the monotherapy dose-escalation part (N of about 52 patients) of the phase I trial of ivuxolimab. In the dose-escalation cohort, 82.7% of patients were male, and the mean age was approximately 55 years, with a range of 23 to 79. The investigation overall reported the following: Clonal expansion of both CD4+ and CD8+ blood T cells was observed from baseline to week 6 at doses 0.1 to 3.0 mg/kg. The antigen specificity of the clonally expanded peripheral T cells was not determined. After ivuxolimab, CD8+ T cells had more expanded clones than CD4+ T cells on average. In the 0.1-3.0 mg/kg groups, partial responders had among the lowest normalized peripheral clonal expansion, particularly in CD8+ T cells. Low levels of normalized T-cell clonal expansion were also seen in some nonresponding patients.

Concerning this clone itself: Its specific antigen is unknown. Within one base of it there is no much larger clone, and no base qualities were kept.

For sequencing of the TCRbeta CDR3 region, genomic DNA was extracted from the sorted cells. TCRbeta CDR3 regions were sequenced using the immunoSEQ Assay. Not all clones reach the TCRdb copy of this immuneACCESS table, which keeps in-frame sequences only. Checked studies attribute under half of the gap to unresolved V genes and leave the rest unexplained. This sample holds about 73,000 clones; around 86% were observed only once. The ten biggest clones cover under 0.75% of the sample. The trial excluded patients who had a history of autoimmune disease or who were on systemic immunosuppression. Peripheral blood for TCR sequencing was collected from all dose cohorts at baseline, on cycle 4 day 1, and on cycle 7 day 1. The samples were taken from a phase I, first-in-human, multicenter, open-label dose-escalation trial of ivuxolimab. The trial enrolled adults with locally advanced or metastatic head and neck squamous cell, hepatocellular, melanoma or renal cell carcinoma. CD4+ and CD8+ T cells were sorted separately from peripheral blood before TCR sequencing.

From its cysteine to its phenylalanine, the CDR3 spans 12 amino acids. The entry retains the CDR3 DNA only, 36 bases that are in frame from base 1. V is pared back by 1 base and J by 4 bases, with 4 bases lying between the germline termini. From a lookup of the germline V gene, CDR1 and CDR2 are SGHDN and FVKESK. The chain couples TRBV14 to TRBJ1-2, with the identity of the D gene unclear. The TCR comes from an adult with an advanced solid tumor such as melanoma, head and neck, liver or kidney cancer. This specimen consisted of CD4+ or CD8+ T cells sorted from blood, obtained in a trial of the OX40 agonist ivuxolimab. The nucleotide sequence reads TGTGCCAGCAGCCAAGGAGGCTATGGCTACACCTTC. This yields the protein CASSQGGYGYTF.